This TCR beta chain emerged from a study of control samples from healthy donors and cancer patients. This clone was counted a few times. Germline trimming cut 5 bases from V and 2 bases from J; bases unmatched to any gene: 0. The CDR3 consists of 14 residues. Germline V gene lookup returns CDR1 MDHEN and CDR2 SYDVKM. TCRdb's copy holds only in-frame clones and misses some; the assay was immunoSEQ multiplex PCR. The sample records about 410,000 clones, 90% being singletons. This clonotype originated in a man in his forties with head and neck cancer. Sequenced: PBMCs. V usage is TRBV28 and J usage is TRBJ2-3; 11 bases match TRBD1. CDR3 residues: CASSGQGATDTQYF. In nucleotides, the CDR3 is TGTGCCAGCAGTGGACAGGGGGCCACAGATACGCAGTATTTT.